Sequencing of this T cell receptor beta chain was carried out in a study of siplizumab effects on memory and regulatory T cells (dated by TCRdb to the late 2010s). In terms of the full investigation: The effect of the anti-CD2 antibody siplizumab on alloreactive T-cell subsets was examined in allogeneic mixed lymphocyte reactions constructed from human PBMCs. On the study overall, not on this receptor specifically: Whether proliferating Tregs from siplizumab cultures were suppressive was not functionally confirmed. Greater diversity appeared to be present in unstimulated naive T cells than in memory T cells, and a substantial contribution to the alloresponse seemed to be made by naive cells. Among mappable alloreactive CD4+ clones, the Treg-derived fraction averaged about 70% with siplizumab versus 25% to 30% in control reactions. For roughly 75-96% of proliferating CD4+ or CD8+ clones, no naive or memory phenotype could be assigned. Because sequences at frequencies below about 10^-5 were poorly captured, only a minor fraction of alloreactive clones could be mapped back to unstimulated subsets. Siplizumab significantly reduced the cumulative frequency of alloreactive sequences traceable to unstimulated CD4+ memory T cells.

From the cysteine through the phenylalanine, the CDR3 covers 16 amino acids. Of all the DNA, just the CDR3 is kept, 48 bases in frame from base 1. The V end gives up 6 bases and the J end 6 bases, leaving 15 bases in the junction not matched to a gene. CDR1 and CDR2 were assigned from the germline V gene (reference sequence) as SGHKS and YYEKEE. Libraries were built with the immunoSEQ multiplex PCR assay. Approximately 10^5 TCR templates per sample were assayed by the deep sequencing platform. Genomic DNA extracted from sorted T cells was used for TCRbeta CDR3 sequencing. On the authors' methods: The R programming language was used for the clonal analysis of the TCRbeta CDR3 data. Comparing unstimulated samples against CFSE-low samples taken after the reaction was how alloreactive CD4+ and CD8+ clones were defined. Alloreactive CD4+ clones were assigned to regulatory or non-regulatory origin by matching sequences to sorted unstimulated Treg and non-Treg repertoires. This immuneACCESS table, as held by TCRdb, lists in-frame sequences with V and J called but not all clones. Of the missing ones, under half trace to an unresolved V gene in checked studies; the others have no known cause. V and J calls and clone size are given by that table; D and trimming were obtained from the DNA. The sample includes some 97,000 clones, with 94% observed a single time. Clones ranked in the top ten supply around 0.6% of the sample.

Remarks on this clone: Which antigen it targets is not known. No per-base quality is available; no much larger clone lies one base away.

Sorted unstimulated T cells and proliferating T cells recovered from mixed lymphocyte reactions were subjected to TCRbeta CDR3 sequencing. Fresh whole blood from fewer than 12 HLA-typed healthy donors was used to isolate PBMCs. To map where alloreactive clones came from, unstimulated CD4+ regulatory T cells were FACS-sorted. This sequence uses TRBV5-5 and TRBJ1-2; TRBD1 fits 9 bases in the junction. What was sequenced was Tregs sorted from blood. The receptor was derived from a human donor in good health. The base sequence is TGTGCCAGCATACCGGGACAGGGACGTATTGGAGATGGCTACACCTTC. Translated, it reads CASIPGQGRIGDGYTF.